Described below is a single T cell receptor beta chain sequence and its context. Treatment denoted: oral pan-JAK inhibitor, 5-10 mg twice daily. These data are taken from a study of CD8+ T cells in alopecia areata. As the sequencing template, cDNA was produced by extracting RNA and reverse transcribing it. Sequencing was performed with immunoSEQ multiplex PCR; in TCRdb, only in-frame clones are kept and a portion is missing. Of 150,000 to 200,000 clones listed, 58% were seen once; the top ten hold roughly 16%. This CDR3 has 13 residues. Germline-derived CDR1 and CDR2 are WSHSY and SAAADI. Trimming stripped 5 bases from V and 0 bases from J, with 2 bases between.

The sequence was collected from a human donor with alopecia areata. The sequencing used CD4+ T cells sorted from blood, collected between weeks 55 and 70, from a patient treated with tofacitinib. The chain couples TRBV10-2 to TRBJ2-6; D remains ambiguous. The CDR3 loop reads CASSRSGANVLTF. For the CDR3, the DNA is TGCGCCAGCAGTCGCTCTGGGGCCAACGTCCTGACTTTC.